Below are 22 T cell receptor beta chains sequenced from a single sample in a study of T cells in Graves' hyperthyroidism and ophthalmopathy. TCR beta CDR3 sequences were amplified from RNA transcripts. When the TCR CDR3 underwent first-round RT-PCR, the HTBI primer set was used. MiXCR was run by TCRdb on the multiplex PCR reads, yielding one entry per CDR3 protein. Counted here are approximately 400,000 distinct CDR3 sequences, 20% to 30% occurring once; the ten biggest clones make up less than 75%. The material sequenced was blood. The receptors were sampled from a man in his fifties with Graves' hyperthyroidism.

There are a few counts of this clonotype. The chain carries TRBV28 and TRBJ1-4; the match to TRBD1 covers 8 bases. Looked up from germline, CDR1 is MDHEN and CDR2 is SYDVKM. V shed 4 bases, J shed 7 bases, and the junction held 8 bases outside the gene matches. The CDR3 is made up of 15 amino acids. The CDR3, as DNA: TGTGCCAGCAGTTCGCGGACAGGGCGAGGTGAAAAACTGTTTTTT. It is translated as CASSSRTGRGEKLFF.

Turning to this clonotype: At one end the junction does not follow the germline gene, possibly because of a read error. This sequence joins TRBV6-1 and TRBJ1-3; unclear D gene. The germline gives CDR1 MNHNS, CDR2 SASEGT. The length of the CDR3 is 15 residues. The CDR3 nucleotides read TGTGCCATCAGTGAGGCGGGCCTCTCTGGAAACACCATATATTTT. Protein: CAISEAGLSGNTIYF.

J is TRBJ2-2 and V is TRBV7-2; TRBD1 aligns across 8 bases. Germline V CDR1 and CDR2: SGHTA, FQGNSA. The V and J ends lost 2 bases and 7 bases, in that order; junction bases with no gene match: 6. The length of the CDR3 is 15 residues. The CDR3 here is CASSLQGAFGGELFF. CDR3 nucleotides: TGTGCCAGCAGCTTACAGGGGGCTTTCGGCGGGGAGCTGTTTTTT.

A remark on this clonotype: This may arise from a read error, as a much more abundant clone is one base away. The rearrangement uses TRBV11-2 and TRBJ2-7, with 9 bases lining up with TRBD2. The V gene end was trimmed by 8 bases and the J gene end by 7 bases; junction bases not matched to a gene: 12. This CDR3 region has 14 residues. Germline-derived CDR1 and CDR2 are SGHAT and FQNNGV. Here the CDR3 reads CASEWASGTGEQYF. For the CDR3, the DNA is TGTGCCAGCGAGTGGGCTAGCGGGACGGGTGAGCAGTACTTC.

This clonotype was seen more than once but under ten times. The rearrangement joins TRBV2 to TRBJ2-7; 12 bases align to TRBD2. With V trimmed by 0 bases and J by 7 bases, 7 bases remained unmatched. This CDR3 region has 16 residues. The germline CDR1 and CDR2 sequences are SNHLY and FYNNEI. CDR3 sequence reads: CASSEAGSSGRVEQYF. The CDR3 DNA follows: TGTGCCAGCAGTGAAGCAGGGTCTAGCGGGAGGGTAGAGCAGTACTTC.

This clonotype was recorded a few times. The chain combines TRBV6-1 with TRBJ2-3, with TRBD1 as a possible D gene (7 bases). This CDR3 spans 15 amino acids. Germline V gene data show CDR1 as MNHNS and CDR2 as SASEGT. With 3 bases removed from V and 1 base from J, the gap between germline ends came to 11 bases. CDR3 sequence reads: CASSDRGDGTDTQYF. The DNA for the CDR3 is TGTGCCAGCAGTGACAGGGGGGATGGCACAGATACGCAGTATTTT.

V usage is TRBV9 and J usage is TRBJ2-5; TRBD1 matches 10 bases. Germline CDR1 reads SGDLS; CDR2 reads YYNGEE. This CDR3 has 15 residues. V trimming: 3 bases; J trimming: 5 bases; junction bases outside the gene matches: 7. CDR3 loop: CASSGGQGQDETQYF. CDR3 nucleotides: TGTGCCAGCAGCGGGGGACAGGGGCAGGATGAGACCCAGTACTTC.

This clonotype was counted only a few times. V is TRBV7-9 and J is TRBJ2-1; TRBD2 agrees at 8 bases. The length of the CDR3 is 18 residues. Trimming took 1 base from V and 0 from J; bases not matched to a gene: 8. CDR1 is SEHNR, CDR2 FQNEAQ, per germline (reference sequence). This chain's CDR3 is CASSLGQTSADSYNEQFF. The DNA of the CDR3 is TGTGCCAGCAGCTTAGGCCAGACTAGCGCAGACTCCTACAATGAGCAGTTCTTC. The full variable domain, its missing parts supplied by reference TRBV7-9 and TRBJ2-1, is DTGVSQNPRHKITKRGQNVTFRCDPISEHNRLYWYRQTLGQGPEFLTYFQNEAQLEKSRLLSDRFSAERPKGSFSTLEIQRTEQGDSAMYLCASSLGQTSADSYNEQFFGPGTRLTVL.

The chain couples TRBV29-1 to TRBJ2-6, with D perhaps matching TRBD1 or TRBD2 (6 bases each). V gave up 4 bases and J gave up 0 bases, with 22 bases separating them. The CDR3 runs 19 residues. Germline V lookup: CDR1 SQVTM, CDR2 ANQGSEA. The CDR3 bases are TGCAGCGTTGGAGGGGGGACCGGGACGGGCAACTCTGGGGCCAACGTCCTGACTTTC. Protein product: CSVGGGTGTGNSGANVLTF.

CDR3 in amino acids: CASSSPITDTQYF. CDR3 in DNA: TGTGCCAGCAGTTCCCCCATCACAGATACGCAGTATTTT. The chain joins TRBV6-1 to TRBJ2-3; D not resolved. The CDR3 sequence is 13 residues long. Per the germline V gene, CDR1 is MNHNS and CDR2 is SASEGT. Trimming stripped 5 bases from V and 2 bases from J, with 8 bases between.

This clonotype was recorded a few times. The chain recombines TRBV27 with TRBJ2-3, with a tentative D call TRBD2 (6 bases). With 5 bases removed from V and 2 bases from J, the gap between germline ends came to 17 bases. The CDR3 is 16 residues long. The germline gives CDR1 MNHEY, CDR2 SMNVEV (reference sequence). The CDR3 nucleotides are TGTGCCAGCAGTCCTCCGGACTACCCGGCCACAGATACGCAGTATTTT. As protein: CASSPPDYPATDTQYF.

CDR3 region: CASSHTGGSYGEKLFF. CDR3 coding DNA: TGCGCCAGCAGCCACACAGGGGGTAGTTATGGTGAAAAACTGTTTTTT. V gene TRBV4-1 combines with J gene TRBJ1-4, with TRBD1 identical over 8 bases. Germline-derived CDR1 and CDR2 are MGHRA and YSYEKL. V trimming: 3 bases; J trimming: 7 bases; junction bases outside the gene matches: 10. The CDR3 is 16 residues long.

This chain links TRBV29-1 with TRBJ2-7; D might be TRBD1 (6 bases). Deletions cut 1 base from V and 2 bases from J, with 12 bases between. Germline V gene data show CDR1 as SQVTM and CDR2 as ANQGSEA. The CDR3 totals 14 residues. The CDR3, as DNA: TGCAGCGTTGAAGGACTAAGGGGGACCTACGAGCAGTACTTC. Its protein is CSVEGLRGTYEQYF.

The genes are TRBV3-1 and TRBJ2-1; the match to TRBD2 covers 9 bases. CDR3 length: 15 residues. Germline CDR1 LGHDT, CDR2 YNNKEL (reference sequence). The V and J ends lost 5 bases and 8 bases, in that order; junction bases with no gene match: 10. DNA for the CDR3: TGTGCCAGCAGCTCTCTAGCGGGATTATTCTATGAGCAGTTCTTC. It is translated as CASSSLAGLFYEQFF.

This clonotype appeared many times. The V gene is TRBV28, the J gene TRBJ1-2; D ambiguous. CDR1 and CDR2 from the germline V gene are MDHEN and SYDVKM. This CDR3 has 12 amino acids. V gave up 2 bases and J gave up 8 bases, with 9 bases separating them. CDR3 DNA sequence: TGTGCCAGCAGTTTAGCGGGGAACGGCTACACCTTC. Protein sequence: CASSLAGNGYTF.

The table lists this clonotype with a few counts. The chain combines TRBV28 with TRBJ2-7; 11 bases map to TRBD1. Trimming cost V 6 bases and J 2 bases; bases outside gene matches: 6. Germline V CDR1 and CDR2: MDHEN, SYDVKM. There are 15 residues in the CDR3. For the CDR3, the DNA is TGTGCCAGCAGCCTAGGACAGGGGGCTCCCTACGAGCAGTACTTC. This codes for CASSLGQGAPYEQYF.

V usage is TRBV2 and J usage is TRBJ2-1; D ambiguous. The CDR3 has 14 amino acids. V lost 3 bases, J lost 2 bases, and 8 bases lay in between. CDR1 SNHLY and CDR2 FYNNEI come from the germline V gene. The CDR3 bases are TGTGCCAGCAGTGATGATGGAACCTACAATGAGCAGTTCTTC. Amino acids: CASSDDGTYNEQFF.

This clonotype came up a few times. V usage is TRBV24-1 and J usage is TRBJ2-7; D may be TRBD1 (5 bases). V was pared by 9 bases and J by 3 bases, with 14 bases between. The CDR3 is made up of 13 amino acids. Germline V gene lookup returns CDR1 KGHDR and CDR2 SFDVKD. The CDR3 DNA is TGTGCCACCTCGGCAGGGTCGAACTACGAGCAGTACTTC. Translating gives CATSAGSNYEQYF.

This clonotype was counted between two and nine times. The J gene is TRBJ2-3, the V gene TRBV20-1; D gene unclear. V was cut by 0 bases and J by 0 bases, with 4 bases left in between. Germline CDR1 is DFQATT and CDR2 is SNEGSKA (reference sequence). There are 13 residues in the CDR3. As DNA, the CDR3 is TGCAGTGCTAGAGAGTCTAGCACAGATACGCAGTATTTT. This sequence encodes CSARESSTDTQYF.

The rearrangement links TRBV6-1 to TRBJ2-3; 10 positions match TRBD2. The V and J ends lost 1 base and 1 base, in that order; junction bases with no gene match: 2. Germline V lookup: CDR1 MNHNS, CDR2 SASEGT. This CDR3 is 16 amino acids long. The CDR3 DNA is TGTGCCAGCAGTGAAGTGCTAGCGGGGGGCACAGATACGCAGTATTTT. Translated: CASSEVLAGGTDTQYF.

The rearrangement uses TRBV6-1 and TRBJ2-7; tentative D call: TRBD2 (6 bases). Germline assignment: CDR1 MNHNS and CDR2 SASEGT. The CDR3 totals 14 residues. The germline V and J ends were trimmed by 8 bases and 0 bases, with 14 bases remaining between them. The CDR3 reads CASRGRLSSYEQYF. As DNA, the CDR3 is TGTGCCAGCCGGGGGAGGTTGAGCTCCTACGAGCAGTACTTC.

V is TRBV10-3 and J is TRBJ2-7; 7 nucleotides align to TRBD2. CDR1 and CDR2 (germline): ENHRY, SYGVKD. The CDR3 has 14 amino acids. Germline trimming cut 4 bases from V and 5 bases from J; bases unmatched to any gene: 8. The CDR3, as DNA: TGTGCCATCAGTGGGCATCTGGGGGGGAACGAGCAGTACTTC. Its protein is CAISGHLGGNEQYF.